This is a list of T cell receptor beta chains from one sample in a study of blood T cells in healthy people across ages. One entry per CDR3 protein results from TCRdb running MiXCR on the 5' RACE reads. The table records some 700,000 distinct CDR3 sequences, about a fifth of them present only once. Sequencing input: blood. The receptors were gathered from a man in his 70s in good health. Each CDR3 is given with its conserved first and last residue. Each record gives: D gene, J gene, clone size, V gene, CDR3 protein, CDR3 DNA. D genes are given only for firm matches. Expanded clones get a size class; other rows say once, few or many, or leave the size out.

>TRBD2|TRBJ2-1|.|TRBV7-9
CASSLSSGRVSSYNEQFF
TGTGCCAGCAGCTTGTCTAGCGGGAGGGTCAGCTCCTACAATGAGCAGTTCTTC
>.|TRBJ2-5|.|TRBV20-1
CSADRFNTYQETQYF
TGCAGTGCTGATAGGTTTAACACGTACCAAGAGACCCAGTACTTC
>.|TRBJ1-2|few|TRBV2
CASSKQGGGYTF
TGTGCCAGCAGTAAACAGGGAGGTGGCTACACCTTC
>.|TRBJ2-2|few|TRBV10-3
CAISERGPGTGELFF
TGTGCCATCAGTGAGCGGGGTCCGGGCACCGGGGAGCTGTTTTTT
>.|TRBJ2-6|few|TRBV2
CASSVEDYSGANVLTF
TGTGCCAGCAGTGTTGAAGACTACTCTGGGGCCAACGTCCTGACTTTC
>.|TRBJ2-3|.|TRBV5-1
CASLRGAQGGTDTQYF
TGCGCCAGCCTCCGAGGCGCACAGGGCGGCACAGATACGCAGTATTTT
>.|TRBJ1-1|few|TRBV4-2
CASSLRIDGGLNTEAFF
TGTGCCAGCAGCCTCCGAATCGACGGCGGCCTGAACACTGAAGCTTTCTTT
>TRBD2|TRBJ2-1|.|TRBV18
CASSPLAGYYNEQFF
TGTGCCAGCTCACCACTAGCGGGATACTACAATGAGCAGTTCTTC
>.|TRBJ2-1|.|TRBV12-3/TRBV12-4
CASSFRRGGTEQFF
TGTGCCAGCAGTTTCCGACGGGGTGGTACTGAGCAGTTCTTC
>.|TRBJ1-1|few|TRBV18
CASPRSTANTEAFF
TGTGCCAGCCCACGTTCAACAGCGAACACTGAAGCTTTCTTT
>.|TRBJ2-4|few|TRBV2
CASSARARDAKNIQYF
TGTGCCAGCAGTGCGCGGGCACGGGATGCCAAAAACATTCAGTACTTC
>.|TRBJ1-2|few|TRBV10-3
CAISEGGNYGYTF
TGTGCCATCAGCGAGGGGGGGAACTATGGCTACACCTTC
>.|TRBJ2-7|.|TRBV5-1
CASSWESAGGSYEQYF
TGCGCCAGCAGCTGGGAGTCGGCGGGTGGTTCCTACGAGCAGTACTTC
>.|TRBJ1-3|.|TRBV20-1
CSAEHGNTIYF
TGCAGTGCCGAACACGGGAACACCATATATTTT
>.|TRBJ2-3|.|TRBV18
CASSPPTGTDTQYF
TGTGCCAGCTCACCACCGACTGGCACAGATACGCAGTATTTT
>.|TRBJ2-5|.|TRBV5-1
CASSLGESRGETQYF
TGCGCCAGCAGCTTGGGCGAGTCCAGGGGAGAGACCCAGTACTTC
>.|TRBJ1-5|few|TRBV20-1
CSARVRPVSQPQHF
TGCAGTGCTAGAGTCCGGCCAGTCTCTCAGCCCCAGCATTTT
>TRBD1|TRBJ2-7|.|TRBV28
CASSQPGQAIYEQYF
TGTGCCAGCAGCCAGCCGGGACAGGCGATCTACGAGCAGTACTTC
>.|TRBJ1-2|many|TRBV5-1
CASSRENYGYTF
TGCGCCAGCAGCCGAGAGAACTATGGCTACACCTTC
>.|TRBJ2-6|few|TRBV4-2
CASSQASIASGANVLTF
TGTGCCAGCAGCCAAGCATCTATAGCCTCTGGGGCCAACGTCCTGACTTTC
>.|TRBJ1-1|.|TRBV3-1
CASSHVDRNTEAFF
TGTGCCAGCAGCCATGTGGACAGGAACACTGAAGCTTTCTTT
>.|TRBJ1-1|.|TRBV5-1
CASSLISDRNTEAFF
TGCGCCAGCAGCTTGATTTCGGACAGGAACACTGAAGCTTTCTTT
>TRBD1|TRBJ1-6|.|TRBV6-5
CASSYSRDRQYNSPLHF
TGTGCCAGCAGTTACAGCCGGGACAGACAGTATAATTCACCCCTCCACTTT
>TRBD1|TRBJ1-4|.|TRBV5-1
CASSSPRTGLLTNEKLFF
TGCGCCAGCAGCTCACCTAGGACAGGACTTTTGACTAATGAAAAACTGTTTTTT
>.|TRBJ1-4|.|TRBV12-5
CASGLPRRLSQRFNEKLFF
TGTGCTAGTGGTTTGCCCCGACGTTTGTCGCAGAGGTTCAATGAAAAACTGTTTTTT
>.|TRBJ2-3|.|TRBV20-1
CSAIGIRSTDTQYF
TGCAGTGCCATCGGGATCAGGTCCACAGATACGCAGTATTTT
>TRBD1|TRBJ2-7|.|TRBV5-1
CASSVRWDRDSYEQYF
TGCGCCAGCAGCGTGAGGTGGGACAGGGACTCCTACGAGCAGTACTTC
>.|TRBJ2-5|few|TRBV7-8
CASSLAQSGKQETQYF
TGTGCCAGCAGCTTAGCGCAATCCGGGAAACAAGAGACCCAGTACTTC
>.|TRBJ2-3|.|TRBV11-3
CATHSASIDTQYF
TGTGCCACCCATAGTGCTTCGATAGATACGCAGTATTTT
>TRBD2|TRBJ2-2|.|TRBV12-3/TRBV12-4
CASSRGGRTGELFF
TGTGCCAGCAGTCGGGGGGGCCGGACCGGGGAGCTGTTTTTT
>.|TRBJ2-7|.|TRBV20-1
CSANRDPYEQYF
TGCAGTGCCAACCGGGACCCCTACGAGCAGTACTTC
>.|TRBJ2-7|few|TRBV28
CASSRVGVASSEQYF
TGTGCCAGCAGCCGCGTCGGGGTCGCCTCTAGCGAGCAGTACTTC
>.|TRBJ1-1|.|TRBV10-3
CAIRAGNTEAFF
TGTGCCATCAGGGCAGGGAACACTGAAGCTTTCTTT
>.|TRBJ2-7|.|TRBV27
CASSPTGAGEQHF
TGTGCCAGCAGTCCAACCGGGGCTGGCGAGCAGCACTTC
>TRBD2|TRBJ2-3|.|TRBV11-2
CASSFESPSGRRTDTQYF
TGTGCCAGCAGCTTCGAGTCCCCTAGCGGCAGGAGGACAGATACGCAGTATTTT
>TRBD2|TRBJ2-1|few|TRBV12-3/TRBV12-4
CASSLRAGGRIEQFF
TGTGCCAGCAGTTTGAGAGCGGGGGGGCGAATTGAGCAGTTCTTC
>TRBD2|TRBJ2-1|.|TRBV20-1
CSARPLAGVFNEQFF
TGCAGTGCTAGGCCCCTAGCGGGAGTCTTCAATGAGCAGTTCTTC
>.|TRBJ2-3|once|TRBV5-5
CASSLRAGAIADTQYF
TGTGCCAGCAGCTTGCGGGCAGGGGCCATCGCAGATACGCAGTATTTT
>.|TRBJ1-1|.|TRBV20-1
CSARWGHSNTEAFF
TGCAGTGCTAGATGGGGACATTCGAACACTGAAGCTTTCTTT
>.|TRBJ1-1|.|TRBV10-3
CAISELGGDGRNTEAFF
TGTGCCATCAGTGAGTTGGGAGGGGATGGCCGGAACACTGAAGCTTTCTTT
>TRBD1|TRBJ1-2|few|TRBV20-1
CSASDRTGSLYGYTF
TGCAGTGCCTCCGACAGGACAGGGTCCCTTTATGGCTACACCTTC
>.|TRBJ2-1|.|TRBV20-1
CSVGSSYNEQFF
TGCAGTGTAGGGAGCTCCTACAATGAGCAGTTCTTC
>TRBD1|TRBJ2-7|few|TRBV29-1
CSVESVLGTGTYEQYF
TGCAGCGTTGAATCCGTATTGGGGACAGGGACCTACGAGCAGTACTTC
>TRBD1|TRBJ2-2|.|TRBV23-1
CASSRGQINTGELFF
TGCGCCAGCAGTCGGGGACAGATCAACACCGGGGAGCTGTTTTTT
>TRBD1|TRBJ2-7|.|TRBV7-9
CASSPERQGPYEQYF
TGTGCCAGCAGCCCCGAACGACAGGGGCCCTACGAGCAGTACTTC
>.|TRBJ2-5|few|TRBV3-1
CASSHTTQETQYF
TGTGCCAGCAGCCATACCACCCAAGAGACCCAGTACTTC
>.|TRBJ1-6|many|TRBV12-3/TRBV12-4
CASSRDARNSPLHF
TGTGCCAGCAGTCGGGACGCAAGGAATTCACCCCTCCACTTT
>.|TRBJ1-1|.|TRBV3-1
CASSRKGPNEAFF
TGTGCCAGCAGCCGAAAGGGGCCCAATGAAGCTTTCTTT
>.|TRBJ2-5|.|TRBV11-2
CASSLDHPETQYF
TGTGCCAGCAGCTTAGATCATCCCGAGACCCAGTACTTC
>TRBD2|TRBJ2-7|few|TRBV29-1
CSVARREGYEQYF
TGCAGCGTCGCCCGAAGGGAGGGTTACGAGCAGTACTTC
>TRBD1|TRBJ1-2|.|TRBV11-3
CASSLDGTGSGYTF
TGTGCCAGCAGCTTAGATGGGACAGGGTCTGGCTACACCTTC
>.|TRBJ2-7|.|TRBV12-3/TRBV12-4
CASSLDGSGYEQYF
TGTGCCAGCAGTTTGGACGGGTCTGGCTACGAGCAGTACTTC